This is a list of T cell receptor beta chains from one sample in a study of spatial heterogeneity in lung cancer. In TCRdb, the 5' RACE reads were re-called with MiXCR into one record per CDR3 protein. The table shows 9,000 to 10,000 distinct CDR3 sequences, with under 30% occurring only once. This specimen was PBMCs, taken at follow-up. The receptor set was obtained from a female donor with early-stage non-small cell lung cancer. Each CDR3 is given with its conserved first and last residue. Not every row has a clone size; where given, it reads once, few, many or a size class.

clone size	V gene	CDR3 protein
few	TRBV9	CASSVGEPGDSPLHF
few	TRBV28	CASSRRLRSEQYF
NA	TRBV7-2	CASRLQRDSYEQYF
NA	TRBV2	CASRTGTDTQYF
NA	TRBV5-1	CATGTGENEQFF
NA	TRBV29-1	CSAGGASDTEAFF
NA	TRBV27	CASSLQRQGYNEQFF
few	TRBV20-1	CSAHGMREQFF
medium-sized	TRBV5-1	CASSYTGGRADTQYF
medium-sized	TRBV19	CATGRGAAMNTEAFF
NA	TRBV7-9	CASSWTSGSETQYF
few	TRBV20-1	CSARVRNEQFF
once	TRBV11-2	CASSLIPGSGYEQYF
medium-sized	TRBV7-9	CARPRGANVLTF
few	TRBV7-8	CASSSYTDTQYF
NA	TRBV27	CASRVTSGSSYEQYF
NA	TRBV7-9	CASSLSKGSGSFEQYF
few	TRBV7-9	CASSPGTVYEQYF
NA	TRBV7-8	CASSSRTSGSLYNEQFF
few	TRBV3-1	CASSQVQMNTEAFF
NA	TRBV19	CASSIIRYGTGPASNGSPLHF
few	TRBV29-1	CSVPPWGRYEETQYF
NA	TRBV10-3	CAISEGADPPNEQFF
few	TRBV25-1	CASSEPAGTHIHNEQFF
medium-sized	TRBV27	CASSLSGLQAETQYF
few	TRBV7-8	CASSLPGLAGQETQYF
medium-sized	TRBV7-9	CASSLVTGGGNEQFF
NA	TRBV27	CASSPQPGTGANVLTF
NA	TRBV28	CASGSGDNSGNTIYF
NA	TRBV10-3	CAISQPETGYRSGELFF
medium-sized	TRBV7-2	CASSFAAWYNEQFF
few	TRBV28	CASSPRDRSFLREGDDEQFF
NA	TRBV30	CAWRRQAGVGELFF
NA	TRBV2	CASTPGHSTDTQYF
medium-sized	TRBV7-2	CASSWAGSTDEQFF
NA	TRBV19	CASSIGALAPYNEQFF
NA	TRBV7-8	CASSLPTDRGGETQYF
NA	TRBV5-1	CASGPRGLAGPDMQYF
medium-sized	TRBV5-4	CASSARDTQETQYF
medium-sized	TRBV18	CASSPTAEEQYF
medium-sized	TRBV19	CASSTAGGHMNTEAFF
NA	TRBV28	CASTLWGTEAFF
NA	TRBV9	CASSPGPFGARETQYF
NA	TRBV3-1	CASSQDPSGRAPEQFF
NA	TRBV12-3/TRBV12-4	CASSFTSGSHEQFF
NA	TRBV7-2	CASSPQGGLVYEQYF
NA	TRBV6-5	CASSYGQGYTDTQYF
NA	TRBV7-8	CASSRTQMGSGELFF
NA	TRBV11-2	CASSPLGGSNSPLHF
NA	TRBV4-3	CASSQVVSRTSAGDTQYF
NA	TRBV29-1	CSVGEVDYGYTF
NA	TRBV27	CASSLSPGVTEAFF
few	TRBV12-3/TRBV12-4	CASSFEGVTPLHF
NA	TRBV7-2	CASSPKATGHTDTQYF
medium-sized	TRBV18	CASSPRQGPNTGELFF
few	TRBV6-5	CASSPRPTGSLQPQHF
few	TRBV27	CASSLFSDPETQYF
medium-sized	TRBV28	CASSPTFGTAQETQYF
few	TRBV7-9	CASSSTGPTEAFF